Below, 20 T cell receptor beta chains from the same sample are listed, as sequenced in a study of blood T cell repertoires in COVID-19. TCRdb's table, derived via immunoSEQ multiplex PCR, lists solely in-frame clones and lacks some. This table has around 140,000 clones, 88% appearing once. The material sequenced was peripheral blood. All receptors derive from a man aged 55 to 70 with active or convalescent COVID-19.

The CDR3 is CASSQGVGTQGPQHF. As DNA, the CDR3 is TGTGCCAGCAGCCAAGGCGTCGGGACTCAAGGGCCCCAGCATTTT. The chain uses TRBV4-2 and TRBJ1-5; maybe TRBD1 (5 bases). Germline CDR1 LGHNA, CDR2 YNFKEQ. The CDR3 runs to 15 residues. V dropped 1 base and J dropped 9 bases, with 16 bases sitting between them.

For this clone: One end of the junction varies from germline; a read error may be responsible. V and J are TRBV18 and TRBJ2-1; 10 nucleotides line up with TRBD2. Germline V gene lookup returns CDR1 KGHSH and CDR2 LQKENI. This CDR3 is 15 amino acids long. CDR3 sequence reads: CASSPLAGTYNEQFF. The DNA of the CDR3 is TGTGCCAGCTCCCCACTAGCGGGAACTTACAATGAGCAGTTCTTC.

The chain uses TRBV7-6 and TRBJ2-1; 8 positions match TRBD2. With 3 bases clipped from V and 6 bases from J, the junction kept 10 bases outside the gene matches. CDR1 is SGHVS and CDR2 is FNYEAQ in the germline V gene. The CDR3 consists of 16 residues. CDR3 sequence: CASSFTLAGPLNEQFF. CDR3 sequence (DNA): TGTGCCAGCAGCTTTACCTTAGCGGGACCTCTCAATGAGCAGTTCTTC.

The J gene is TRBJ2-7, the V gene TRBV3-1 (or the pseudogene TRBV3-2), with D perhaps TRBD2 (6 bases). The CDR3 length is 13 residues. Trimming took 6 bases from V and 0 from J, leaving 9 bases between them. Germline CDR1 reads LGHDT; CDR2 reads YNNKEL (reference sequence). CDR3 loop: CASRAGSSYEQYF. The CDR3 bases are TGTGCCAGCAGGGCGGGAAGCTCCTACGAGCAGTACTTC.

This clone was counted a single time. The rearrangement links TRBV29-1 to TRBJ2-7; the match to TRBD1 covers 7 bases. CDR1 is SQVTM, CDR2 ANQGSEA, per germline. This CDR3 region has 15 residues. The J segment lost 0 bases and the V segment lost 4 bases, leaving 9 bases of the junction unmatched. The CDR3 loop reads CSVVEGRGSSYEQYF. CDR3 in DNA: TGCAGCGTTGTCGAAGGCAGGGGGTCCTCCTACGAGCAGTACTTC.

The chain uses TRBV30 and TRBJ2-1; D is perhaps TRBD1 (5 bases). There are 18 residues in the CDR3. V lost 2 bases to trimming and J lost 6 bases, with 26 bases between them. Germline V lookup: CDR1 GTSNPN, CDR2 SVGIG (reference sequence). The CDR3 sequence is CAWSRGQGKGSGSNEQFF. The CDR3 DNA follows: TGTGCCTGGAGTCGAGGCCAGGGCAAAGGATCGGGTTCCAATGAGCAGTTCTTC.

A few counts support this clone. The gene calls are TRBV11-2 and TRBJ2-5; D is perhaps TRBD2 (5 bases). Trimming shortened V by 3 bases and J by 3 bases, and 17 bases separated the two germline ends. CDR3 length equals 16 residues. CDR1 SGHAT and CDR2 FQNNGV come from the germline V gene. Written as DNA, the CDR3 is TGTGCCAGCAGCTTGAGAGGGTACGAGGGCAAAGAGACCCAGTACTTC. It is translated as CASSLRGYEGKETQYF.

The chain links TRBV3-1 (or the pseudogene TRBV3-2) to TRBJ2-1; no reliable D call. V was cut by 1 base and J by 3 bases, with 4 bases left in between. Germline CDR1 LGHDT, CDR2 YNNKEL (reference sequence). The CDR3 is made up of 13 amino acids. Here the CDR3 reads CASSQVVYNEQFF. CDR3 bases: TGTGCCAGCAGCCAAGTCGTCTACAATGAGCAGTTCTTC.

The chain carries TRBV9 and TRBJ2-1, with D uncertain. Germline V gives CDR1 SGDLS, CDR2 YYNGEE. V lost 3 bases, J lost 0 bases, and 10 bases lay in between. The CDR3 is 15 residues long. The CDR3 sequence: CASSDELSSYNEQFF. CDR3 DNA: TGTGCCAGCAGCGATGAACTGAGCTCCTACAATGAGCAGTTCTTC.

This rearrangement joins TRBV7-3 to TRBJ2-3; D is perhaps TRBD2 (7 bases). Per germline, CDR1 SGHTA and CDR2 FQGTGA. Trimming removed 6 bases from V and 2 bases from J, with 15 bases in between. CDR3 length: 15 residues. The CDR3 protein is CASSYEGGTTDTQYF. The CDR3 DNA reads as TGTGCCAGCAGTTATGAGGGGGGGACCACAGATACGCAGTATTTT. The full variable domain, completed using reference TRBV7-3 and TRBJ2-3, is GAGVSQTPSNKVTEKGKYVELRCDPISGHTALYWYRQSLGQGPEFLIYFQGTGAADDSGLPNDRFFAVRPEGSVSTLKIQRTERGDSAVYLCASSYEGGTTDTQYFGPGTRLTVL.

The rearrangement joins TRBV4-3 to TRBJ1-6; D uncertain. CDR1 is LGHNA and CDR2 is YSLEER in the germline V gene. The CDR3 is 13 amino acids. The germline V and J ends were trimmed by 5 bases and 3 bases, with 5 bases remaining between them. CDR3 in DNA: TGCGCCAGCAGCGGACTCTATAATTCACCCCTCCACTTT. It codes for CASSGLYNSPLHF.

The V call is TRBV5-1, the J call TRBJ2-5; 11 positions agree with TRBD2. Trimming at V came to 4 bases and at J to 1 base, leaving 3 bases not matched to a gene. This CDR3 has 15 amino acids. The V gene's germline CDR1 is SGHRS and CDR2 YFSETQ. CDR3 in DNA: TGCGCCAGCAGCCCTAGCGGGGGGCCCCAAGAGACCCAGTACTTC. Residues: CASSPSGGPQETQYF.

V usage is TRBV5-6 and J usage is TRBJ1-6; 8 nucleotides align to TRBD1. The CDR3 loop spans 14 amino acids. Germline V CDR1 and CDR2: SGHDT, YYEEEE. V shed 4 bases, J shed 4 bases, and the junction held 1 base outside the gene matches. The CDR3 DNA sequence: TGTGCCAGCAGCCGGACAGGGTATAATTCACCCCTCCACTTT. Translation: CASSRTGYNSPLHF.

The rearrangement joins TRBV5-1 to TRBJ2-7; D is unclear. V lost 0 bases and J lost 3, with 7 bases in between. CDR1 and CDR2 from the germline V gene are SGHRS and YFSETQ. The CDR3 is 13 amino acids. The CDR3 DNA is TGCGCCAGCAGCTTGGCCCCTAACTACGAGCAGTACTTC. Translated: CASSLAPNYEQYF.

The V and J genes are TRBV27 and TRBJ1-5; unclear D gene. This CDR3 is built from 16 residues. Germline loops: CDR1 MNHEY, CDR2 SMNVEV (reference sequence). V dropped 1 base and J dropped 2 bases, with 12 bases sitting between them. Written as DNA, the CDR3 is TGTGCCAGCAGTTTATACGGAGGGAGGGGCAATCAGCCCCAGCATTTT. This translates into CASSLYGGRGNQPQHF.

Comments on this clone: In the same sample, other DNA sequences code for this CDR3. The V call is TRBV29-1, the J call TRBJ2-3; a possible D gene is TRBD2 (5 bases). Trimming cost V 1 base and J 0 bases, with 11 bases left between them. CDR1 and CDR2 from the germline V gene are SQVTM and ANQGSEA. The CDR3 sequence is 15 residues long. CDR3: CSVEGRKTSTDTQYF. The CDR3 DNA follows: TGCAGCGTTGAAGGGAGGAAAACTAGCACAGATACGCAGTATTTT.

The genes are TRBV28 and TRBJ1-6; D possibly corresponds to TRBD1 (5 bases). Germline V CDR1 and CDR2: MDHEN, SYDVKM. The V gene lost 1 base and the J gene lost 0 bases, with 13 bases spanning the gap. The CDR3 is 18 residues long. CDR3 nucleotides: TGTGCCAGCAGTTTATTTATCGGGGGGAGCTCCTATAATTCACCCCTCCACTTT. Translating it yields CASSLFIGGSSYNSPLHF.

The CDR3, as DNA: TGTGCCAGCAGCGTAACGGGGGGTACTGAAGCTTTCTTT. It translates to CASSVTGGTEAFF. The gene calls are TRBV27 and TRBJ1-1; the D gene is possibly TRBD1 (5 bases). The germline V gene has CDR1 MNHEY and CDR2 SMNVEV (reference sequence). The V and J ends lost 6 bases and 5 bases respectively, with 13 bases between them. The CDR3 has 13 amino acids.

V gene TRBV5-1 combines with J gene TRBJ2-7; TRBD1 aligns across 7 bases. The CDR3 is made up of 13 amino acids. V lost 2 bases to trimming and J lost 7 bases; unmatched junction nucleotides: 6. The germline CDR1 and CDR2 sequences are SGHRS and YFSETQ. Here the CDR3 reads CASSLRQGWEQYF. DNA for the CDR3: TGCGCCAGCAGCTTAAGACAGGGTTGGGAGCAGTACTTC.

The chain couples TRBV28 to TRBJ1-2, with 7 bases aligning to TRBD1. Germline V gene sequence: CDR1 MDHEN, CDR2 SYDVKM. The J segment lost 5 bases and the V segment lost 5 bases, leaving 11 bases of the junction unmatched. The CDR3 loop spans 15 amino acids. Here the CDR3 reads CASSSTGEAEYGYTF. The CDR3 region has the DNA TGTGCCAGCAGTAGTACAGGGGAAGCTGAATATGGCTACACCTTC.